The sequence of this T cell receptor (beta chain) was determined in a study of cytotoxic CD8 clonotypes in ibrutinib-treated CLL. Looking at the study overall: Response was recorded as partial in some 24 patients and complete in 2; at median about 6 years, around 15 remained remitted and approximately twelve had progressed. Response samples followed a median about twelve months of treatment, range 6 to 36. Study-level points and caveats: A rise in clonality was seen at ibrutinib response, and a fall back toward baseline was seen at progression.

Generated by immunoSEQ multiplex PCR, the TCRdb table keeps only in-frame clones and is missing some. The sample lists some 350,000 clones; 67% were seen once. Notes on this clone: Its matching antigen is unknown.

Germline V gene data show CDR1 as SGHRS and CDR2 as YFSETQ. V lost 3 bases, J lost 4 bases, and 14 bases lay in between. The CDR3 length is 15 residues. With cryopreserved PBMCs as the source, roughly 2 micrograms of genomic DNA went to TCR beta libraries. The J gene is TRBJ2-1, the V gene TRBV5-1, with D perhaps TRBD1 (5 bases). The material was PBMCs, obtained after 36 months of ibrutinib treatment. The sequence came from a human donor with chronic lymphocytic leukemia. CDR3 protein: CASSSDPDRYNEQFF. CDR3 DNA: TGCGCCAGCAGCTCAGATCCCGACAGATACAATGAGCAGTTCTTC.